Following are 3 T cell receptor beta chains from one sample sequenced in a study of STAT5B mutations in CD4+ large granular lymphocyte leukemia. The protocol was immunoSEQ multiplex PCR, while the TCRdb copy is restricted to in-frame clones and leaves out a portion. The sample carries around 27,000 clones, roughly 77% recorded once. Specimen: CD4+ T cells from blood buffy coats. These receptors were taken from a human donor in good health.

This chain connects TRBV19 to TRBJ2-5, with D perhaps assigned TRBD1 or TRBD2 (6 bases each). Germline-derived CDR1 and CDR2 are LNHDA and SQIVND (reference sequence). The CDR3 loop spans 15 amino acids. V was cut by 7 bases and J by 0 bases, with 15 bases left in between. This CDR3 reads CASTAGHSYQETQYF. The CDR3 DNA reads TGTGCCAGTACTGCGGGACATTCGTACCAAGAGACCCAGTACTTC.

This clone was detected once. V and J are TRBV9 and TRBJ2-1; D possibly uses TRBD1 or TRBD2 (5 bases each). Germline V gene lookup returns CDR1 SGDLS and CDR2 YYNGEE. V was clipped by 5 bases and J by 1 base, with 16 bases between them. The CDR3 sequence is 16 residues long. CDR3 amino acids: CASRTGAGSSYNEQFF. The CDR3 region has the DNA TGTGCCAGCAGGACCGGGGCGGGTAGTTCCTACAATGAGCAGTTCTTC.

The genes are TRBV29-1 and TRBJ2-6; no firm D call. Germline V gene data show CDR1 as SQVTM and CDR2 as ANQGSEA. The CDR3 loop spans 16 amino acids. The germline V and J ends were trimmed by 2 bases and 0 bases, with 11 bases remaining between them. The CDR3 sequence is CSVESGGTSGANVLTF. The CDR3 region has the DNA TGCAGCGTTGAATCCGGCGGTACCTCTGGGGCCAACGTCCTGACTTTC.